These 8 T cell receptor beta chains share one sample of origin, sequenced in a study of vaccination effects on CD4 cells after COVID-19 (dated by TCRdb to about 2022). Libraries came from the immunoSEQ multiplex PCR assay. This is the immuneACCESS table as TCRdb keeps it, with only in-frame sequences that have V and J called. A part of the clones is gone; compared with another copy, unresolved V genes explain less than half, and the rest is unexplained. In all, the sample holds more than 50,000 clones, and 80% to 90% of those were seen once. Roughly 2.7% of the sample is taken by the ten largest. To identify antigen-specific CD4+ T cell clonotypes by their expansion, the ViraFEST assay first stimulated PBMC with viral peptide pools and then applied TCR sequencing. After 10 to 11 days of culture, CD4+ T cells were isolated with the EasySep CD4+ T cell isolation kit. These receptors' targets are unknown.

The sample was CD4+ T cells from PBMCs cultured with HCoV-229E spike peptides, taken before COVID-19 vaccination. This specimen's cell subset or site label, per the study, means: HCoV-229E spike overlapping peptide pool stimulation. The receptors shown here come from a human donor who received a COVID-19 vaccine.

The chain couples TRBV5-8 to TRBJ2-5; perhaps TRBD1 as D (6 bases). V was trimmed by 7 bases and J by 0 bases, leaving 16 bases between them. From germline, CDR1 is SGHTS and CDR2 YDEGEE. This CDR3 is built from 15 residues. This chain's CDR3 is CASSGQGGYQETQYF. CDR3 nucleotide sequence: TGTGCCAGCTCGGGACAAGGGGGATACCAAGAGACCCAGTACTTC.

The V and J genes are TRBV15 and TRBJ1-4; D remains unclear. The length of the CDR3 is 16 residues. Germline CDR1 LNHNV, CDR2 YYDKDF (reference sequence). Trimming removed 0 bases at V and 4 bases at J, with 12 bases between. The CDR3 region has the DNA TGTGCCACCAGCAGAGATCGGGCAGGCCTTAATGAAAAACTGTTTTTT. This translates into CATSRDRAGLNEKLFF.

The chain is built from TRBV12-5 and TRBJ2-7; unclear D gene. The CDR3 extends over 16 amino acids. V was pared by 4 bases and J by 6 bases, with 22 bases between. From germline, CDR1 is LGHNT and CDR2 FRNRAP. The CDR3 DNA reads TGTGCTAGTGGTTCCCCCCCTACACCCCGGAATTGCGAGCAGTACGTC. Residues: CASGSPPTPRNCEQYV.

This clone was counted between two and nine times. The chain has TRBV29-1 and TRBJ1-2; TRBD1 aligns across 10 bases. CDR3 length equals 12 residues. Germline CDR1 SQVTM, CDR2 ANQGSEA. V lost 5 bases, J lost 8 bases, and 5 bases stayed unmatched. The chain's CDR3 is CSVYGTGEGYTF. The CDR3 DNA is TGCAGCGTTTATGGGACAGGGGAAGGCTACACCTTC. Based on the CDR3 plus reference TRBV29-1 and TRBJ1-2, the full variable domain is SAVISQKPSRDICQRGTSLTIQCQVDSQVTMMFWYRQQPGQSLTLIATANQGSEATYESGFVIDKFPISRPNLTFSTLTVSNMSPEDSSIYLCSVYGTGEGYTFGSGTRLTVV.

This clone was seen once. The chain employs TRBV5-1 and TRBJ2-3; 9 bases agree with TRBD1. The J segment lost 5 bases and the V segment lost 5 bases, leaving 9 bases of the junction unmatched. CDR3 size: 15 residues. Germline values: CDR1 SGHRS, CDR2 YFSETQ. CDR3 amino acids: CASSTQQGARDTQYF. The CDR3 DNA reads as TGCGCCAGCAGTACACAACAGGGGGCGCGAGATACGCAGTATTTT.

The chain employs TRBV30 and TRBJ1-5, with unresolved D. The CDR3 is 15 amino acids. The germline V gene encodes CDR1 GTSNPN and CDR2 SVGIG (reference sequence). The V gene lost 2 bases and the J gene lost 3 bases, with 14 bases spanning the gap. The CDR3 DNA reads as TGTGCCTGGAGTCCTCAGCCTACACCCAATCAGCCCCAGCATTTT. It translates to CAWSPQPTPNQPQHF.

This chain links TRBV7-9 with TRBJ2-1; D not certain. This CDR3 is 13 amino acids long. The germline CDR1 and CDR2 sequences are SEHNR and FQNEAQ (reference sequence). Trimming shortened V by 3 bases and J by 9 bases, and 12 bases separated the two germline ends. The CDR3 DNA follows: TGTGCCAGCAGCTTCACTCTCAGGAGTGAGCAGTTCTTC. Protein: CASSFTLRSEQFF.

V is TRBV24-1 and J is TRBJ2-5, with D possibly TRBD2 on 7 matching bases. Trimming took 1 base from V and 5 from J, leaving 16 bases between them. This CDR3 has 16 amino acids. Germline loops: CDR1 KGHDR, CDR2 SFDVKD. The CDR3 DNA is TGTGCCACCAGTGATTTTGGTCTTCGGGGGGCTGAGACCCAGTACTTC. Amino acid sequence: CATSDFGLRGAETQYF.